A selection of T cell receptor beta chains follows, all from one sample in a study of T cell clones after liver transplantation. Assay used: immunoSEQ multiplex PCR; TCRdb lists only in-frame clones, some missing. The sample records roughly 80,000 clones, nearly 85% being singletons. Here the sequenced sample was CD4+ T cells from blood, taken 46 months after liver transplant. These receptor sequences come from a human patient who received a liver transplant. The T cells may partly be graft donor cells. CDR3s include the opening cysteine and the closing phenylalanine or tryptophan. The order of the fields is D gene, V gene, J gene, clone size, CDR3 protein, CDR3 DNA. A D gene is named only where the DNA matches it firmly. Some rows mark clone size as missing; the rest say once, few, many or name a class of expanded clone.

TRBD2	TRBV19	TRBJ2-5	.	CASSIHSSGSLGETQYF	TGTGCCAGTAGTATTCACTCTAGCGGGTCACTGGGGGAGACCCAGTACTTC
TRBD2	TRBV6-6	TRBJ2-7	.	CASRTRTSGRVHEQYF	TGTGCCAGCAGAACTAGGACTAGCGGGAGGGTCCACGAGCAGTACTTC
TRBD2	TRBV13	TRBJ2-1	.	CASSLVGGTSGTQFF	TGTGCCAGCAGCCTCGTCGGGGGGACTAGCGGAACGCAGTTCTTC
.	TRBV18	TRBJ1-1	.	CASSPDSTSTEAFF	TGTGCCAGCTCACCGGACAGCACCTCCACTGAAGCTTTCTTT
TRBD1	TRBV28	TRBJ1-2	.	CASSPGQGDGHGYTF	TGTGCCAGCAGTCCGGGACAGGGGGATGGTCATGGCTACACCTTC
.	TRBV6-5	TRBJ1-4	.	CASSLRGLGEKLFF	TGTGCCAGCAGCCTCAGGGGTTTGGGCGAAAAACTGTTTTTT
.	TRBV7-2	TRBJ2-6	.	CASSLVSSGANVLTF	TGTGCCAGCAGCTTAGTTTCTTCTGGGGCCAACGTCCTGACTTTC
TRBD1	TRBV18	TRBJ1-2	.	CASSLTFDPRGQGFSGYTF	TGTGCCAGCTCACTTACCTTCGACCCCCGAGGACAGGGGTTTAGTGGCTACACCTTC
.	TRBV7-9	TRBJ2-7	few	CASSLFPSYEQYF	TGTGCCAGCAGCTTATTCCCCTCCTACGAGCAGTACTTC
TRBD2	TRBV7-2	TRBJ2-7	.	CASSLPTSGSPQYF	TGTGCCAGCAGCTTGCCGACTAGCGGGAGTCCGCAGTACTTC
.	TRBV5-1	TRBJ1-2	few	CASNPRTGNYGYTF	TGCGCCAGCAATCCTCGGACGGGAAACTATGGCTACACCTTC
TRBD1	TRBV5-6	TRBJ1-2	few	CASILTGANGYTF	TGTGCCAGCATCCTCACAGGGGCAAATGGCTACACCTTC
.	TRBV10-3	TRBJ1-2	.	CAISPGHQDLNYGYTF	TGTGCCATCAGCCCGGGACACCAAGATCTCAACTATGGCTACACCTTC
.	TRBV28	TRBJ1-2	.	CASWNPGGYTF	TGTGCCAGCTGGAACCCGGGGGGCTACACCTTC
TRBD1	TRBV11-1	TRBJ1-1	once	CASSFSQGGAFF	TGTGCCAGCAGCTTTTCGCAGGGGGGAGCTTTCTTT
TRBD2	TRBV5-1	TRBJ2-3	once	CASSLDAGVDTQYF	TGCGCCAGCAGCTTGGATGCGGGAGTGGATACGCAGTATTTT
.	TRBV2	TRBJ1-5	.	CASSSQGYGQPQHF	TGTGCCAGCAGCTCTCAGGGGTACGGACAGCCCCAGCATTTT
.	TRBV6-6	TRBJ2-5	.	CASRRGGAQETQYF	TGTGCCAGCAGGAGGGGGGGGGCCCAAGAGACCCAGTACTTC
TRBD1	TRBV7-9	TRBJ2-4	.	CASSRGSGQQYF	TGTGCCAGCAGCCGAGGGTCGGGACAGCAGTACTTC
.	TRBV13	TRBJ2-1	once	CASSSQGGANEQFF	TGTGCCAGCAGCTCACAGGGTGGGGCGAATGAGCAGTTCTTC
.	TRBV27	TRBJ2-1	.	CASSLQGYNEQFF	TGTGCCAGCAGTTTACAGGGTTACAATGAGCAGTTCTTC
.	TRBV2	TRBJ1-1	.	CASSAGAGTEAFF	TGTGCCAGCAGTGCAGGGGCCGGTACTGAAGCTTTCTTT
.	TRBV19	TRBJ1-5	.	CASSIVLGQGIRPQHF	TGTGCCAGTAGTATAGTCCTGGGTCAGGGCATCCGGCCCCAGCATTTT